This T cell receptor beta chain was found in a study of control samples from healthy donors and cancer patients. Sequenced by immunoSEQ multiplex PCR; TCRdb stores in-frame clones only, minus some. The table records over 150,000 clones, approximately 94% of them present only once. The germline V gene has CDR1 SGHKS and CDR2 YYEKEE (reference sequence). The CDR3 has 14 residues. After removal of 0 bases from V and 2 bases from J, the junction contained 1 base not matched to a gene. This clonotype was obtained from a man aged 35 to 55 in good health. Specimen: blood. V usage is TRBV5-5 and J usage is TRBJ2-7, with TRBD2 identical over 8 bases. In DNA form, the CDR3 reads TGTGCCAGCAGCTTGGCGGGGGGGCCCTACGAGCAGTACTTC. This codes for CASSLAGGPYEQYF. Variable domain in full (rest from reference TRBV5-5 and TRBJ2-7): DAGVTQSPTHLIKTRGQQVTLRCSPISGHKSVSWYQQVLGQGPQFIFQYYEKEERGRGNFPDRFSARQFPNYSSELNVNALLLGDSALYLCASSLAGGPYEQYFGPGTRLTVT.